This is a list of T cell receptor beta chains from one sample in a study of T cells in Graves' hyperthyroidism and ophthalmopathy. TCRdb re-analysed the multiplex PCR reads in MiXCR, keeping a single row per CDR3 protein. The table lists hundreds of thousands of distinct CDR3 sequences, roughly 17% of them singletons. Sequencing was carried out using blood. These TCRs come from a young woman with Graves' hyperthyroidism. Both conserved end residues are part of each CDR3. A D gene is named only where the DNA matches it firmly. Size values are once, few and many counts, or a class for expanded clones, and some rows have none.

TRBJ1-2 | many | NA | TRBV11-2 | CASSPSTVGYHGYTF | TGTGCCAGCAGCCCCTCGACAGTAGGGTACCATGGCTACACCTTC
TRBJ1-2 | NA | TRBD1 | TRBV24-1 | CATSDGLTGFYGYTF | TGTGCCACCAGTGATGGACTGACAGGGTTCTATGGCTACACCTTC
TRBJ2-2 | NA | TRBD1 | TRBV11-2 | CASIGQANTGELFF | TGTGCCAGCATCGGACAGGCGAACACCGGGGAGCTGTTTTTT
TRBJ1-6 | NA | NA | TRBV19 | CASRTVAGSNSDSPLHF | TGTGCCAGTAGAACCGTGGCAGGATCAAATTCGGATTCACCCCTCCACTTT
TRBJ2-3 | many | TRBD1 | TRBV7-9 | CASRPRQGATDTQYF | TGTGCCAGCAGGCCTCGACAGGGCGCCACAGATACGCAGTATTTT
TRBJ2-7 | many | NA | TRBV7-8 | CASSLASDNYEQYF | TGTGCCAGCAGCTTGGCTAGCGACAATTACGAGCAGTACTTC
TRBJ1-4 | few | NA | TRBV6-1 | CASSGLGTVKLFF | TGTGCCAGCAGTGGCCTCGGGACCGTAAAACTGTTTTTT
TRBJ1-2 | NA | NA | TRBV3-1 | CASSPTRRMFYGYTF | TGTGCCAGCAGCCCGACACGACGGATGTTCTATGGCTACACCTTC
TRBJ2-3 | many | NA | TRBV6-1 | CASSEVPPSTDTQYF | TGTGCCAGCAGTGAAGTGCCGCCAAGCACAGATACGCAGTATTTT
TRBJ1-5 | NA | NA | TRBV6-2/TRBV6-3 | CASSYTRARWQPQHF | TGTGCCAGCAGTTACACCCGCGCCCGGTGGCAGCCCCAGCATTTT
TRBJ2-1 | many | NA | TRBV18 | CASSPGKGSYNEQFF | TGTGCCAGCTCACCAGGGAAGGGGTCCTACAATGAGCAGTTCTTC
TRBJ2-5 | many | TRBD1 | TRBV7-2 | CASSAGGAETQYF | TGTGCCAGCAGCGCAGGGGGCGCGGAGACCCAGTACTTC
TRBJ1-1 | NA | NA | TRBV18 | CASSPLGGRDTAEAFF | TGTGCCAGCTCGCCACTGGGGGGCCGAGATACGGCTGAAGCTTTCTTT
TRBJ2-7 | many | NA | TRBV12-3/TRBV12-4 | CASSPTGTKQYF | TGTGCCAGCAGTCCGACAGGCACGAAGCAGTACTTC
TRBJ2-1 | NA | NA | TRBV15 | CATSRGLEGHNEQFF | TGTGCCACCAGCAGGGGGTTGGAGGGACACAATGAGCAGTTCTTC
TRBJ1-4 | many | TRBD1 | TRBV5-1 | CASSKGQTATNEKLFF | TGCGCCAGCAGCAAGGGACAGACCGCAACTAATGAAAAACTGTTTTTT
TRBJ2-1 | few | TRBD2 | TRBV30 | CAWLAGGYNEQFF | TGTGCCTGGCTAGCGGGAGGATACAATGAGCAGTTCTTC
TRBJ1-1 | many | NA | TRBV2 | CASSDVENTEAFF | TGTGCCAGCAGTGATGTGGAGAACACTGAAGCTTTCTTT
TRBJ2-5 | many | TRBD1 | TRBV27 | CASSLSRTGGVETQYF | TGTGCCAGCAGTTTATCGCGGACAGGGGGGGTTGAGACCCAGTACTTC
TRBJ2-1 | many | TRBD2 | TRBV20-1 | CSAETSGRAYNEQFF | TGCAGTGCTGAGACTAGCGGGAGGGCCTACAATGAGCAGTTCTTC
TRBJ1-6 | few | NA | TRBV5-4 | CASSLQGSYNSPLHF | TGTGCCAGCAGCTTGCAGGGCTCCTATAATTCACCCCTCCACTTT
TRBJ2-1 | NA | TRBD2 | TRBV6-2/TRBV6-3 | CASSYRQGFGLAGYEQFF | TGTGCCAGCAGTTACCGACAGGGCTTTGGACTAGCGGGATATGAGCAGTTCTTC
TRBJ1-2 | NA | NA | TRBV9 | CASSARAPSPYGYTF | TGTGCCAGCAGCGCCCGGGCCCCTTCCCCCTATGGCTACACCTTC
TRBJ2-7 | many | NA | TRBV28 | CACGGREQYF | TGTGCCTGTGGGGGACGCGAGCAGTACTTC
TRBJ2-2 | many | NA | TRBV7-3 | CASSPSTGELFF | TGTGCCAGCAGCCCGTCCACCGGGGAGCTGTTTTTT
TRBJ2-6 | many | NA | TRBV28 | CASSLPSQFSGANVLTF | TGTGCCAGCAGTTTACCTTCCCAGTTCTCTGGGGCCAACGTCCTGACTTTC
TRBJ1-2 | NA | TRBD1 | TRBV12-3/TRBV12-4 | CASSQGAVAYGYTF | TGTGCCAGCTCCCAGGGGGCCGTTGCGTATGGCTACACCTTC
TRBJ1-1 | few | NA | TRBV6-5 | CASSYTGYWAFF | TGTGCCAGCAGTTACACAGGGTACTGGGCTTTCTTT
TRBJ2-2 | many | TRBD2 | TRBV13 | CASSFGTSHTGELFF | TGTGCCAGCAGCTTCGGGACTAGCCACACCGGGGAGCTGTTTTTT
TRBJ2-5 | NA | NA | TRBV7-9 | CASSFGRRGQETQYF | TGTGCCAGCAGCTTCGGTCGAAGGGGCCAAGAGACCCAGTACTTC
TRBJ1-6 | NA | NA | TRBV30 | CAWTGQHNSPLHF | TGTGCCTGGACGGGACAACATAATTCACCCCTCCACTTT
TRBJ2-2 | NA | NA | TRBV28 | CASSLWGRPPGELFF | TGTGCCAGCAGTTTGTGGGGGAGGCCCCCCGGGGAGCTGTTTTTT
TRBJ2-5 | many | NA | TRBV24-1 | CATSDSSETQYF | TGTGCCACCAGTGATTCGTCCGAGACCCAGTACTTC
TRBJ2-7 | NA | NA | TRBV6-2/TRBV6-3 | CASSHESLRKGKAYEQYF | TGTGCCAGCAGCCATGAGTCTCTTAGGAAGGGCAAGGCGTACGAGCAGTACTTC
TRBJ2-1 | many | NA | TRBV13 | CASSFRQSSEQFF | TGTGCCAGCAGCTTCCGACAGTCGAGTGAGCAGTTCTTC
TRBJ2-1 | many | NA | TRBV29-1 | CSVEEAGWSYNEQFF | TGCAGCGTTGAGGAGGCGGGGTGGTCCTACAATGAGCAGTTCTTC
TRBJ1-5 | NA | NA | TRBV4-1 | CASSQVNQPQHF | TGCGCCAGCAGCCAGGTGAATCAGCCCCAGCATTTT
TRBJ1-1 | many | TRBD1 | TRBV10-3 | CAIRGTGLNTEAFF | TGTGCCATCAGGGGGACAGGGTTGAACACTGAAGCTTTCTTT
TRBJ2-1 | few | NA | TRBV6-1 | CASMGGRSSYNEQFF | TGTGCCAGCATGGGGGGAAGAAGTTCCTACAATGAGCAGTTCTTC
TRBJ2-7 | many | NA | TRBV11-1 | CASSHPGPTGEQYF | TGTGCCAGCAGCCACCCGGGCCCCACGGGGGAGCAGTACTTC
TRBJ1-2 | NA | NA | TRBV28 | CASSLYGGSGYTF | TGTGCCAGCAGTTTATATGGGGGCAGTGGCTACACCTTC
TRBJ2-1 | NA | NA | TRBV9 | CASSASPTTSRSNEQFF | TGTGCCAGCAGCGCGAGCCCGACCACTAGCCGGTCCAATGAGCAGTTCTTC
TRBJ1-1 | many | NA | TRBV18 | CASSPVPGNTEAFF | TGTGCCAGCTCACCGGTCCCGGGGAACACTGAAGCTTTCTTT
TRBJ1-5 | NA | NA | TRBV19 | CASRGPGLQPQHF | TGTGCCAGTAGGGGTCCCGGGCTTCAGCCCCAGCATTTT
TRBJ2-5 | few | NA | TRBV19 | CASSIFGAKGETQYF | TGTGCCAGTAGTATTTTTGGGGCCAAGGGAGAGACCCAGTACTTC
TRBJ2-7 | NA | TRBD1 | TRBV18 | CASSLLLGTGDDKQYF | TGTGCCAGCTCACTTCTCCTCGGGACAGGGGATGACAAGCAGTACTTC